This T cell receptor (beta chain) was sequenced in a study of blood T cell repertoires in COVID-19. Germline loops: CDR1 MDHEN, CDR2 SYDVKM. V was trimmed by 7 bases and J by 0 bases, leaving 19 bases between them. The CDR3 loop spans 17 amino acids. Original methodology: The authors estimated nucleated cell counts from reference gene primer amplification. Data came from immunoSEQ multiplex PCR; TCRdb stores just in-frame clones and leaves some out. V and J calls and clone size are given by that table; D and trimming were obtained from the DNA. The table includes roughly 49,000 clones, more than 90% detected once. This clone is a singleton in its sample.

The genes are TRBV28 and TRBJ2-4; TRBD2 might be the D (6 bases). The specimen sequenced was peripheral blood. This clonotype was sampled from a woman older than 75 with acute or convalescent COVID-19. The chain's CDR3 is CASTSGGGALAKNIQYF. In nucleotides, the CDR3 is TGTGCCAGCACCAGTGGAGGCGGGGCTCTAGCCAAAAACATTCAGTACTTC.